This T cell receptor beta chain was captured by sequencing in a study of T cells after yellow fever vaccination (dated by TCRdb to about 2019). As for the study more broadly: The SMART-Seq v4 Ultra Low Input RNA kit was used to prepare libraries from fractions with low cell numbers. To follow T-cell clones before and after both primary and booster YFV17D yellow fever vaccination, bulk TCR alpha and beta repertoires underwent longitudinal sequencing. Two healthy male donors, one aged 18 to 30 and one aged 30 to 40 years, made up the cohort. Bulk PBMC replicates and cell subsets were isolated from blood drawn at multiple timepoints before and after both primary and secondary immunization. What the work shows at the level of the full study, not this receptor alone: Computational filtering was required because FACS-sorted repertoires could contain abundant contaminating clonotypes from the bulk population. Compared with the primary T-cell response, the secondary T-cell response was weaker but faster, peaking on day 5 rather than day 15. Because the study included only a couple of donors, the extent to which the findings can be generalized is limited. A small fraction of clonotypes appeared in both the CD4 and CD8 compartments, likely as a result of convergent recombination. After the booster, most of the clones that had expanded following primary vaccination were detected again (approximately 96% of CD4 and more than 85% of CD8), which suggests that memory was broadly maintained.

Compared with germline, V lacks 4 bases and J lacks 6 bases; bases without a gene match: 5. Taken from the germline V gene, the CDR1 and CDR2 loops are SGHAT and FQNNGV. The CDR3, cysteine through phenylalanine, is 17 amino acids long. The sequence is cut down to CDR3 DNA, 51 bases in frame from base 1. TCR cDNA was synthesized by 5'RACE template switching, which introduced a universal primer site and unique molecular identifiers. Priming of cDNA synthesis was performed from both the TCR alpha and TCR beta constant segments. Libraries were amplified in two PCR steps, with sample barcodes and sequencing adapters added in the second step. Sequencing of the libraries was done on either Illumina HiSeq 2500 (2x100 bp) or NovaSeq (2x150 bp). Processing in the source paper ran as follows. Reads were demultiplexed and collapsed into UMI consensus sequences with MIGEC, and V(D)J alignment was performed with MiXCR. Vaccine-responding clonotypes were identified with edgeR using replicate PBMC samples, with FDR below 0.01 and a log2 fold change above 5 up to day 15 being required. Bulk clonotypes were assigned CD4 or CD8 identity according to which sequenced CD4 or CD8 repertoire held them at higher abundance. TCRdb ran its own pipeline on the public reads, namely fastp trimming at Q25 and MiXCR clone calling, and kept in-frame beta chains. Every entry covers one CDR3 protein and lists the most common genes and DNA from its rows. V and J calls and clone size were set by TCRdb, not the authors. The sample table lists 500,000 to 650,000 distinct CDR3 sequences, roughly 14% of them with a count of one. Roughly an eighth of the sample is in the top ten clones.

The sample's treatment or condition label, decoded: live attenuated yellow fever vaccine strain. At each blood-draw timepoint, two biological replicates of bulk PBMCs were obtained. A standard Ficoll-Paque protocol was used to isolate PBMCs from peripheral blood. RNA was extracted with TriZol from bulk PBMCs, CD4 and CD8 fractions, and dextramer-positive and dextramer-negative fractions. Concerning this clonotype: What this receptor recognizes is not known. No clone much larger than this one lies a single base away; base qualities are absent.

The V and J segments used are TRBV11-2 and TRBJ2-2, with TRBD2 matching 16 junction bases. The receptor comes from a man aged 25 to 40 who received the YFV17D yellow fever vaccine. Sequencing was performed on PBMCs, taken on the day of the yellow fever booster vaccination. The encoded CDR3 is CASSSGLAGGPAGELFF. The DNA sequence reads TGTGCCAGCAGCTCGGGACTAGCGGGAGGGCCGGCCGGGGAGCTGTTTTTT.